These 22 T cell receptor beta chains originate from one sample sequenced in a study of regulatory T cells in long-lasting Graves disease. The time point: newly diagnosed GD, antithyroid drugs for less than 3 months. Generation of the TCR library employed RNA extracted from PBMCs. Building the TCR beta libraries relied on iRepertoire HTBI primers, and CDR3 regions underwent Arm-PCR. From the multiplex PCR reads, TCRdb called clonotypes with MiXCR, one entry per CDR3 protein. The table has approximately 400,000 distinct CDR3 sequences, 15% seen once. A further study also used this sample, focusing on T cells in Graves' hyperthyroidism and ophthalmopathy.

Sample: peripheral blood mononuclear cells (PBMCs), taken at new diagnosis, from a patient treated with antithyroid drugs. Receptor source: a woman in her 30s with Graves disease.

Comments on this clonotype: A much larger clone differs by one base, so this may be a read error. The V gene is TRBV27, the J gene TRBJ1-1; D gene uncertain. This CDR3 has 15 residues. Germline values: CDR1 MNHEY, CDR2 SMNVEV (reference sequence). CDR3 sequence: CACSLGEGLNTEAFF. The CDR3 DNA sequence: TGTGCCTGCAGTCTAGGTGAGGGATTGAACACTGAAGCTTTCTTT.

This clonotype was counted at least ten times. The chain couples TRBV2 to TRBJ2-4, with D unclear. V lost 5 bases, J lost 8 bases, and 19 bases lay in between. Germline V gene sequence: CDR1 SNHLY, CDR2 FYNNEI. This CDR3 has 15 amino acids. CDR3 residues: CASSSRTAPQDIQYF. As DNA, the CDR3 is TGTGCCAGCAGTTCCCGAACAGCCCCGCAAGACATTCAGTACTTC.

This clonotype has just a few counts. The CDR3 sequence: CASSLSHVGRAVNIQYF. CDR3 coding DNA: TGTGCCAGCAGCTTAAGTCATGTAGGGAGGGCAGTGAACATTCAGTACTTC. V usage is TRBV7-9 and J usage is TRBJ2-4; 7 bases are shared with TRBD2. V gave up 2 bases and J gave up 7 bases; unmatched junction bases: 14. The CDR3 spans 17 residues. Germline loops: CDR1 SEHNR, CDR2 FQNEAQ (reference sequence).

In its sample, this clonotype was seen a few times. The chain uses TRBV5-1 and TRBJ1-5, with D possibly matching TRBD1 (5 bases). Germline assignment: CDR1 SGHRS and CDR2 YFSETQ. The CDR3 spans 14 residues. The V gene lost 4 bases and the J gene lost 3 bases, with 11 bases spanning the gap. This CDR3 reads CASSPGSLNQPQHF. For the CDR3, the DNA is TGCGCCAGCAGCCCAGGGTCGCTCAATCAGCCCCAGCATTTT.

Ten or more counts support this clonotype. This chain joins TRBV2 and TRBJ1-5; D may be TRBD1 (6 bases). This CDR3 has 14 residues. The V gene's germline CDR1 is SNHLY and CDR2 FYNNEI. Trimming cost V 4 bases and J 11 bases, with 18 bases left between them. The CDR3 reads CASSGSGGPVAQHF. CDR3 coding DNA: TGTGCCAGCAGTGGATCGGGGGGGCCGGTAGCCCAGCATTTT. Full variable domain (outside the CDR3, taken from reference TRBV2 and TRBJ1-5): EPEVTQTPSHQVTQMGQEVILRCVPISNHLYFYWYRQILGQKVEFLVSFYNNEISEKSEIFDDQFSVERPDGSNFTLKIRSTKLEDSAMYFCASSGSGGPVAQHFGDGTRLSIL.

This clonotype was observed many times. V and J are TRBV30 and TRBJ2-5; D not certain. The CDR3 runs 13 residues. Trimming took off 4 bases at V and 2 bases at J, with 11 bases between the two ends. Per the germline V gene, CDR1 is GTSNPN and CDR2 is SVGIG (reference sequence). For the CDR3, the DNA is TGTGCCTGGACGGTAAACCCACAAGAGACCCAGTACTTC. Amino acid sequence: CAWTVNPQETQYF.

This clonotype was counted a few times. The genes are TRBV5-1 and TRBJ2-2; D may be TRBD2 (6 bases). The CDR3 length is 15 residues. V was pared by 0 bases and J by 5 bases, with 11 bases between. Germline CDR1 reads SGHRS; CDR2 reads YFSETQ. The DNA of the CDR3 is TGCGCCAGCAGCTTGGTAGCGGTCGCTACCGGGGAGCTGTTTTTT. Its translation: CASSLVAVATGELFF.

This clonotype has at least ten counts. The J gene is TRBJ2-4, the V gene TRBV30; tentatively, D is TRBD1 or TRBD2 (5 bases each). V was cut by 6 bases and J by 5 bases, with 23 bases left in between. The germline V gene has CDR1 GTSNPN and CDR2 SVGIG (reference sequence). This CDR3 contains 16 residues. The CDR3 loop is CACTPGPGGEENIQYF. The CDR3 DNA sequence: TGTGCCTGTACTCCGGGACCGGGTGGGGAAGAAAACATTCAGTACTTC.

This clonotype was seen many times. The chain links TRBV20-1 to TRBJ1-2, with 9 bases aligning to TRBD1. V trimming: 3 bases; J trimming: 2 bases; junction bases outside the gene matches: 4. The CDR3 runs 14 residues. CDR1 is DFQATT, CDR2 SNEGSKA, per germline (reference sequence). Written as DNA, the CDR3 is TGCAGTGCTAGCACCGGGACAGGGAACTATGGCTACACCTTC. Its translation: CSASTGTGNYGYTF.

This clonotype was found many times. This chain links TRBV24-1 with TRBJ1-2; D gene uncertain. CDR1 and CDR2 from the germline V gene are KGHDR and SFDVKD. The CDR3 sequence is 11 residues long. The V end was cut by 5 bases, the J end by 4 bases, with 4 bases between. CDR3 amino acids: CATSGSYGYTF. DNA of the CDR3: TGTGCCACCAGTGGCAGCTATGGCTACACCTTC.

This clonotype was seen ten or more times. The chain has TRBV11-2 and TRBJ1-1, with D possibly matching TRBD1 (6 bases). This CDR3 has 15 residues. With 0 bases removed from V and 0 bases from J, the gap between germline ends came to 8 bases. CDR1 and CDR2 (germline): SGHAT, FQNNGV. The CDR3 DNA sequence: TGTGCCAGCAGCTTAGAGACAGGAATGAACACTGAAGCTTTCTTT. Protein product: CASSLETGMNTEAFF.

There are many counts of this clonotype. This chain links TRBV2 with TRBJ1-4, with no clear D. CDR3 size: 11 residues. The germline gives CDR1 SNHLY, CDR2 FYNNEI. Trimming left V 6 bases short and J 11 bases short, with 10 bases between. The CDR3 loop is CASSTQIKLFF. The DNA of the CDR3 is TGTGCCAGCAGCACTCAGATTAAACTGTTTTTT.

This clonotype was detected only a few times. The chain couples TRBV12-3 or TRBV12-4 to TRBJ1-1, with unresolved D. This CDR3 contains 12 residues. With 6 bases removed from V and 2 bases from J, the gap between germline ends came to 7 bases. The CDR3 bases are TGTGCCAGCAGGGACTTCAACACTGAAGCTTTCTTT. Translation: CASRDFNTEAFF.

At least ten counts were recorded for this clonotype. This rearrangement joins TRBV9 to TRBJ1-3, with D unclear. From germline, CDR1 is SGDLS and CDR2 YYNGEE. The CDR3 runs to 20 residues. The V end was cut by 0 bases, the J end by 4 bases, with 26 bases between. As DNA, the CDR3 is TGTGCCAGCAGCGTAGAACCGGGAAGTACTGATTGTTGCTTAGGAAACACCATATATTTT. Translated: CASSVEPGSTDCCLGNTIYF. Supplemented by reference TRBV9 and TRBJ1-3, the full variable domain reads DSGVTQTPKHLITATGQRVTLRCSPRSGDLSVYWYQQSLDQGLQFLIQYYNGEERAKGNILERFSAQQFPDLHSELNLSSLELGDSALYFCASSVEPGSTDCCLGNTIYFGEGSWLTVV.

At least ten counts were recorded for this clonotype. The chain links TRBV28 to TRBJ2-3, with D tentatively TRBD2 (6 bases). The V and J ends lost 7 bases and 0 bases respectively, with 11 bases between them. Germline CDR1 MDHEN, CDR2 SYDVKM. The CDR3 runs to 14 residues. CDR3: CASKDGGSTDTQYF. DNA for the CDR3: TGTGCCAGCAAGGACGGGGGAAGCACAGATACGCAGTATTTT. Drawing the rest from reference TRBV28 and TRBJ2-3, the complete variable domain is DVKVTQSSRYLVKRTGEKVFLECVQDMDHENMFWYRQDPGLGLRLIYFSYDVKMKEKGDIPEGYSVSREKKERFSLILESASTNQTSMYLCASKDGGSTDTQYFGPGTRLTVL.

This clonotype was counted at least ten times. V usage is TRBV3-1 and J usage is TRBJ1-2; possible D gene TRBD1, 6 bases. The CDR3 has 18 amino acids. V lost 1 base to trimming and J lost 1 base, with 19 bases between them. CDR1 is LGHDT and CDR2 is YNNKEL in the germline V gene (reference sequence). CDR3 loop: CASSQAKSAGDINYGYTF. The CDR3 nucleotides are TGTGCCAGCAGCCAAGCGAAAAGCGCAGGGGATATTAACTATGGCTACACCTTC.

In the case of this clonotype: This may arise from a read error, as a much more abundant clone is one base away. The gene calls are TRBV12-3 or TRBV12-4 and TRBJ2-4, with D perhaps matching TRBD1 or TRBD2 (5 bases each). The CDR3 has 13 amino acids. V was trimmed by 10 bases and J by 13 bases, leaving 23 bases between them. For the CDR3, the DNA is TGTGCCACCGTCCCGGGCGTAATGGGGGAGCAGTACTTC. It is translated as CATVPGVMGEQYF.

J is TRBJ2-3 and V is TRBV12-3 or TRBV12-4; 13 bases line up with TRBD2. The CDR3 runs to 18 residues. J lost 1 base, V lost 7 bases, and 11 bases had no gene match. DNA for the CDR3: TGTGCCAGCACCCCGAGACTAGCGGGAGGACTGGGCACAGATACGCAGTATTTT. It is translated as CASTPRLAGGLGTDTQYF.

A few counts support this clonotype. The genes are TRBV11-3 and TRBJ2-2, with TRBD1 matching 7 bases. V gave up 0 bases and J gave up 6 bases; unmatched junction bases: 4. The CDR3 runs 15 residues. Germline V CDR1 and CDR2: SGHNT, YENEEA. CDR3 sequence reads: CASSLEGGTAGELFF. The CDR3 DNA is TGTGCCAGCAGCTTAGAAGGGGGCACCGCCGGGGAGCTGTTTTTT.

In this sample, this clonotype turned up many times. The V call is TRBV12-3 or TRBV12-4, the J call TRBJ2-1, with 9 positions matching TRBD2. This CDR3 is built from 14 residues. V shed 11 bases, J shed 7 bases, and the junction held 12 bases outside the gene matches. CDR3 region: CAAARAGGTNEQFF. The CDR3 nucleotides are TGTGCCGCCGCTCGGGCGGGAGGGACTAATGAGCAGTTCTTC.

This clonotype was detected many times. The chain employs TRBV14 and TRBJ2-1; D perhaps matches TRBD2 (6 bases). The V end lost 0 bases, the J end lost 8 bases, and 11 bases lay between the germline ends. The CDR3 length is 14 residues. Per germline, CDR1 SGHDN and CDR2 FVKESK. The CDR3 is CASSQELLADEQFF. The CDR3 nucleotides are TGTGCCAGCAGCCAAGAATTACTAGCTGATGAGCAGTTCTTC.

On this clonotype: A clone one base away is much larger, so this may be a read error. The chain recombines TRBV27 with TRBJ2-4; D unresolved. The J call may be mistaken, given a closer DNA end match to TRBJ2-1. Per the germline V gene, CDR1 is MNHEY and CDR2 is SMNVEV (reference sequence). The CDR3 runs 12 residues. The CDR3, as DNA: TGTGCCATCATGAACGGCCACAATGACCAGTTCTTC. Its translation: CAIMNGHNDQFF.